The 5 T cell receptor beta chains below come from one sample, sequenced in a study of shared clonotypes between healthy human individuals. Some clones are missing from TCRdb's copy, which holds only in-frame ones; the method was immunoSEQ multiplex PCR. The sample contains about 1 million clones, roughly 70% of which appear only once. What was sequenced was memory CD4+ T cells sorted from blood. Subset given: CD45RA-negative fraction. These receptors all stem from a young man in good health.

This clone was recorded once. The gene calls are TRBV6-5 and TRBJ1-5; TRBD1 is a possible D gene (5 bases). V lost 4 bases and J lost 0, with 13 bases in between. The germline gives CDR1 MNHEY, CDR2 SVGAGI. This CDR3 comprises 16 residues. CDR3 nucleotides: TGTGCCAGCAGTTCCTCCGGGGGGATTAGCAATCAGCCCCAGCATTTT. This encodes CASSSSGGISNQPQHF.

This clone has more than one count but fewer than ten. Additional DNA sequences in this sample encode the identical CDR3. The chain links TRBV29-1 to TRBJ1-2; perhaps TRBD1 as D (5 bases). V was trimmed by 6 bases and J by 0 bases, leaving 8 bases between them. This CDR3 has 12 residues. Germline loops: CDR1 SQVTM, CDR2 ANQGSEA. The CDR3 DNA reads as TGCAGCGTATCAGGGTCTAACTATGGCTACACCTTC. This codes for CSVSGSNYGYTF.

The chain recombines TRBV10-3 with TRBJ2-7; D is undetermined. Trimming took 0 bases from V and 2 from J, leaving 8 bases between them. The CDR3 totals 14 residues. The germline V gene encodes CDR1 ENHRY and CDR2 SYGVKD. CDR3 loop: CAISESGIPYEQYF. The CDR3 nucleotides read TGTGCCATCAGTGAGTCAGGGATCCCCTACGAGCAGTACTTC.

V gene TRBV6-1 combines with J gene TRBJ2-5, with D hard to call. The V end lost 7 bases, the J end lost 4 bases, and 13 bases lay between the germline ends. Germline V lookup: CDR1 MNHNS, CDR2 SASEGT. CDR3 size: 13 residues. CDR3 protein: CASIGWSVETQYF. CDR3 DNA sequence: TGTGCCAGCATCGGATGGTCTGTAGAGACCCAGTACTTC.

This chain connects TRBV6-1 to TRBJ1-3; D unclear. The CDR3 runs to 16 residues. Germline V gene data show CDR1 as MNHNS and CDR2 as SASEGT. The V end lost 2 bases, the J end lost 0 bases, and 11 bases lay between the germline ends. The chain's CDR3 is CASSESGFSSGNTIYF. The CDR3 DNA follows: TGTGCCAGCAGTGAATCTGGCTTCAGCTCTGGAAACACCATATATTTT.